This T cell receptor beta chain was recovered during a study of CD4 T cells in relation to SARS-CoV-2 and coronaviruses. As for the study in general: Patient ages ranged from roughly 20 to 72, median 38.

Points on this clone: Its antigen is not known.

Assay: immunoSEQ multiplex PCR; the TCRdb copy retains only in-frame clones and omits some. The sample holds about 43,000 clones, over 75% seen once. CDR1 and CDR2 from the germline V gene are MGHDK and SYGVNS. Trimming removed 2 bases from V and 6 bases from J; junction bases left unmatched: 10. The CDR3 covers 17 residues. Roughly 100,000 naive or memory CD4+ cells were cultured with CEF peptides for roughly 10 days. This rearrangement joins TRBV25-1 to TRBJ2-1, with 10 bases fitting TRBD2. The sequencing input was naive CD4+ T cells from PBMCs, cultured in vitro. Subset here: naive CD4+ T cells isolated by negative enrichment. This TCR derives from an adult with COVID-19. The CDR3 loop is CASSEQKLAGSFNEQFF. For the CDR3, the DNA is TGTGCCAGCAGTGAACAAAAACTAGCGGGATCATTCAATGAGCAGTTCTTC.